This TCR beta chain stems from a study of T cells after yellow fever vaccination. Study background: Those fractions that held only low numbers of cells were prepared using the SMART-Seq v4 Ultra Low Input RNA kit. Study observations and caveats: Overall, a small share of clonotypes was seen in both CD4 and CD8 compartments.

The V gene lost 5 bases and the J gene lost 7 bases, with 11 bases spanning the gap. Germline lookup yields CDR1 SEHNR and CDR2 FQNEAQ (reference sequence). The CDR3 covers 13 residues. This clonotype was observed at least ten times. What it binds is not known. Each CDR3 protein is one row after TCRdb ran MiXCR on the 5' RACE reads. The sample holds about 74,000 distinct CDR3 sequences, roughly 7.4% seen once. Sequences were derived from CD8+ T cells sorted from PBMCs, sampled less than 6 days after the first yellow fever vaccination. This receptor was identified in a man in his late teens or twenties who received the YFV17D yellow fever vaccine. The rearrangement links TRBV7-9 to TRBJ1-4; D remains unclear. The CDR3, as DNA: TGTGCCAGCAGCCCCGGACGCGGTGAAAAACTGTTTTTT. Encoded protein: CASSPGRGEKLFF. Full variable domain (remainder filled in from reference TRBV7-9 and TRBJ1-4): DTGVSQNPRHKITKRGQNVTFRCDPISEHNRLYWYRQTLGQGPEFLTYFQNEAQLEKSRLLSDRFSAERPKGSFSTLEIQRTEQGDSAMYLCASSPGRGEKLFFGSGTQLSVL.